These 27 T cell receptor beta chains share one sample of origin, sequenced in a study of shared clonotypes between healthy human individuals (TCRdb year 2020). The library was prepared using the immunoSEQ multiplex PCR assay. Imported from immuneACCESS, the table was reduced by TCRdb to in-frame sequences with V and J called. These copies leave out some clones; in studies compared against another copy, an unresolved V gene accounts for under half, and the cause of the remainder is not known. Within this sample are approximately 940,000 clones, with roughly 72% of them counted one time only. The leading ten clones occupy approximately 1.5% of the sample. The material sequenced was memory CD4+ T cells sorted from blood. In light of the paper, this sample's cell subset or site label describes: CD45RA-negative fraction. The receptors were sampled from a man younger than 35 in good health.

The chain is built from TRBV7-9 and TRBJ2-7; 9 nucleotides align to TRBD2. Germline values: CDR1 SEHNR, CDR2 FQNEAQ (reference sequence). This CDR3 spans 18 amino acids. V gave up 1 base and J gave up 6 bases; unmatched junction bases: 16. CDR3 coding DNA: TGTGCCAGCAGCTTAGTTGGTAGCGGGGGTACTAACCAAGGCGAGCAGTACTTC. Its translation: CASSLVGSGGTNQGEQYF.

The chain has TRBV4-1 and TRBJ2-5; TRBD2 agrees at 10 bases. The CDR3 consists of 18 residues. The V gene's germline CDR1 is MGHRA and CDR2 YSYEKL. Trimming removed 2 bases from V and 2 bases from J; junction bases left unmatched: 11. The CDR3 is CASSQKKSSGGEQETQYF. CDR3 DNA sequence: TGCGCCAGCAGCCAAAAGAAGTCCAGCGGGGGGGAGCAAGAGACCCAGTACTTC.

Comment on this clone: At the DNA level, this CDR3 is encoded by other sequences in the same sample as well. The chain uses TRBV19 and TRBJ1-5; D not certain. The CDR3 covers 14 residues. CDR1 and CDR2 (germline): LNHDA, SQIVND (reference sequence). V dropped 1 base and J dropped 4 bases, with 8 bases sitting between them. The CDR3 protein is CASSIGNSNQPQHF. CDR3 coding DNA: TGTGCCAGTAGTATAGGGAACAGTAATCAGCCCCAGCATTTT.

The chain has TRBV19 and TRBJ1-6; unclear D gene. The CDR3 is 14 amino acids. Trimming removed 3 bases at V and 11 bases at J, with 14 bases between. In germline, CDR1 is LNHDA, CDR2 SQIVND (reference sequence). CDR3 protein: CASSIRSVFPPLHF. CDR3 nucleotides: TGTGCCAGTAGTATCCGGAGCGTCTTCCCACCCCTCCACTTT.

This clone was counted many times. V is TRBV4-1 and J is TRBJ2-1; TRBD2 agrees at 7 bases. Germline V lookup: CDR1 MGHRA, CDR2 YSYEKL. The V gene end was trimmed by 0 bases and the J gene end by 3 bases; junction bases not matched to a gene: 8. There are 17 residues in the CDR3. The CDR3 DNA reads as TGCGCCAGCAGCCAAGATCCGACGGGGGGATACTACAATGAGCAGTTCTTC. Translation: CASSQDPTGGYYNEQFF.

The chain joins TRBV28 to TRBJ1-2; a weak D match, TRBD1 (5 bases). The CDR3 consists of 14 residues. V was pared by 6 bases and J by 3 bases, with 14 bases between. Germline V gene lookup returns CDR1 MDHEN and CDR2 SYDVKM. The CDR3 DNA reads TGTGCCAGCAGATCAGGGTCGATGTACTATGGCTACACCTTC. Protein product: CASRSGSMYYGYTF.

The chain carries TRBV5-1 and TRBJ1-2; D remains unclear. V lost 0 bases, J lost 5 bases, and 14 bases lay in between. This CDR3 is built from 15 residues. Germline V gene lookup returns CDR1 SGHRS and CDR2 YFSETQ. The CDR3 bases are TGCGCCAGCAGCTTGGAAGTGGTTCCAGGTTATGGCTACACCTTC. It specifies CASSLEVVPGYGYTF.

The CDR3 DNA is TGTGCCAGCAGGACAGGGCCCAGCCCCTACGAGCAGTACTTC. Protein product: CASRTGPSPYEQYF. The chain links TRBV6-1 to TRBJ2-7, with 7 bases identical to TRBD1. The CDR3 length is 14 residues. V dropped 6 bases and J dropped 2; count of bases not matched to a gene: 7. CDR1 MNHNS and CDR2 SASEGT come from the germline V gene.

The rearrangement joins TRBV11-2 to TRBJ2-3; 13 nucleotides match TRBD2. The CDR3 sequence is 17 residues long. Germline V gene data show CDR1 as SGHAT and CDR2 as FQNNGV. Trimming took 5 bases from V and 2 from J; bases not matched to a gene: 7. CDR3 nucleotide sequence: TGTGCCAGCAGCGCTTTGACTAGCGGGGGGATCACAGATACGCAGTATTTT. This gives the protein CASSALTSGGITDTQYF. The full variable domain, in which reference TRBV11-2 and TRBJ2-3 provide the parts outside the CDR3, is EAGVAQSPRYKIIEKRQSVAFWCNPISGHATLYWYQQILGQGPKLLIQFQNNGVVDDSQLPKDRFSAERLKGVDSTLKIQPAKLEDSAVYLCASSALTSGGITDTQYFGPGTRLTVL.

The rearrangement links TRBV5-1 to TRBJ2-7, with 8 nucleotides matching TRBD1. Unmatched junction bases numbered 14, after V lost 3 bases and J lost 6 bases. The CDR3 contains 16 residues. CDR1 is SGHRS and CDR2 is YFSETQ in the germline V gene. Here the CDR3 reads CASSSGLRQGAGEQYF. The CDR3 nucleotides are TGCGCCAGCAGCTCCGGCCTGAGGCAGGGGGCTGGCGAGCAGTACTTC.

The chain employs TRBV6-4 and TRBJ2-5, with a tentative D call TRBD2 (5 bases). The length of the CDR3 is 14 residues. V dropped 4 bases and J dropped 5 bases, with 14 bases sitting between them. The germline gives CDR1 MRHNA, CDR2 SNTAGT. CDR3 amino acids: CASSASLGGETQYF. The CDR3, as DNA: TGTGCCAGCAGTGCGAGCCTCGGCGGGGAGACCCAGTACTTC.

The genes are TRBV28 and TRBJ1-4; D is perhaps TRBD1 (5 bases). Trimming cost V 8 bases and J 7 bases, with 14 bases left between them. Germline V gene lookup returns CDR1 MDHEN and CDR2 SYDVKM. This CDR3 spans 13 amino acids. The CDR3 sequence: CASRRQGGEKLFF. The CDR3 bases are TGTGCCAGCCGTCGGCAGGGAGGTGAAAAACTGTTTTTT.

The chain has TRBV11-2 and TRBJ2-7; the D is unclear. CDR3 length: 15 amino acids. Germline V gene lookup returns CDR1 SGHAT and CDR2 FQNNGV. Trimming cost V 1 base and J 3 bases, with 13 bases left between them. The CDR3 region is CASSLVFTLGYEQYF. CDR3 DNA: TGTGCCAGCAGCTTAGTTTTCACGTTGGGCTACGAGCAGTACTTC.

About this clone: This specimen includes other DNA sequences encoding the same CDR3. The chain carries TRBV7-9 and TRBJ2-3; unclear D gene. The V gene lost 1 base and the J gene lost 0 bases, with 5 bases spanning the gap. Germline V gene sequence: CDR1 SEHNR, CDR2 FQNEAQ (reference sequence). This CDR3 contains 14 residues. The CDR3 spells CASSLGASTDTQYF. The CDR3 DNA reads TGTGCCAGCAGCTTAGGCGCTAGCACAGATACGCAGTATTTT.

The chain couples TRBV5-1 to TRBJ2-1; D may match TRBD1 or TRBD2 (6 bases each). Germline CDR1 is SGHRS and CDR2 is YFSETQ. This CDR3 is built from 14 residues. V lost 0 bases and J 5 bases, leaving 9 bases between the germline ends. For the CDR3, the DNA is TGCGCCAGCAGCTTGGCCGGGGGCAACAATGAGCAGTTCTTC. It codes for CASSLAGGNNEQFF.

The chain has TRBV30 and TRBJ2-7; TRBD2 matches 8 bases. The CDR3 covers 14 residues. CDR1 GTSNPN and CDR2 SVGIG come from the germline V gene (reference sequence). Trimming cost V 8 bases and J 0 bases; bases outside gene matches: 9. CDR3 DNA: TGTGCCGCCGCCCGGGGGGGGATCTCCTACGAGCAGTACTTC. The encoded protein is CAAARGGISYEQYF. Looking up the rest from reference TRBV30 and TRBJ2-7 gives the full variable domain: SQTIHQWPATLVQPVGSPLSLECTVEGTSNPNLYWYRQAAGRGLQLLFYSVGIGQISSEVPQNLSASRPQDRQFILSSKKLLLSDSGFYLCAAARGGISYEQYFGPGTRLTVT.

The DNA of the CDR3 is TGCGCCAGCAGCTTGGGACAGGGAAGCAATCAGCCCCAGCATTTT. Protein: CASSLGQGSNQPQHF. V is TRBV5-1 and J is TRBJ1-5; 7 bases agree with TRBD1. V lost 0 bases, J lost 1 base, and 1 base stayed unmatched. The CDR3 spans 15 residues. Germline CDR1 is SGHRS and CDR2 is YFSETQ.

This clone was seen a few times. The rearrangement uses TRBV25-1 and TRBJ1-6; 10 bases match TRBD1. This CDR3 has 13 residues. CDR1 is MGHDK, CDR2 SYGVNS, per germline. V was clipped by 7 bases and J by 13 bases; unmatched bases: 7. CDR3 sequence reads: CASKGTGDNPLHF. CDR3 sequence (DNA): TGTGCCAGCAAAGGGACAGGGGATAACCCCCTCCACTTT.

This clone was detected only a few times. This chain links TRBV18 with TRBJ2-7, with 8 bases that match TRBD1. With V trimmed by 6 bases and J by 5 bases, 12 bases remained unmatched. The germline V gene has CDR1 KGHSH and CDR2 LQKENI. The CDR3 totals 15 residues. The CDR3 nucleotides read TGTGCCAGCTCCCCCCGGGACAGGAATCTTCACGAGCAGTACTTC. Its translation: CASSPRDRNLHEQYF. Full variable domain (missing parts from reference TRBV18 and TRBJ2-7): NAGVMQNPRHLVRRRGQEARLRCSPMKGHSHVYWYRQLPEEGLKFMVYLQKENIIDESGMPKERFSAEFPKEGPSILRIQQVVRGDSAAYFCASSPRDRNLHEQYFGPGTRLTVT.

For this clone: Other DNA sequences in this sample translate to the same CDR3. V gene TRBV7-2 combines with J gene TRBJ2-7; TRBD1 might be the D (6 bases). The germline V gene encodes CDR1 SGHTA and CDR2 FQGNSA. CDR3 length: 14 residues. Deletions cut 1 base from V and 1 base from J, with 8 bases between. Here the CDR3 reads CASSLGGTSYEQYF. CDR3 DNA: TGTGCCAGCAGCTTAGGTGGGACATCCTACGAGCAGTACTTC.

The chain employs TRBV2 and TRBJ2-7, with 12 bases identical to TRBD2. CDR3 length: 15 amino acids. Unmatched junction bases numbered 7, after V lost 8 bases and J lost 2 bases. Germline V gene sequence: CDR1 SNHLY, CDR2 FYNNEI. CDR3 in amino acids: CASCRLAGVAYEQYF. The CDR3 DNA sequence: TGTGCCAGCTGTAGACTAGCGGGAGTTGCCTACGAGCAGTACTTC.

Remarks on this clone: The identical CDR3 is also encoded by other nucleotide sequences in the sample. The CDR3 spells CASSYDRVNYGYTF. As DNA, the CDR3 is TGTGCCAGCAGTTACGACAGGGTAAACTATGGCTACACCTTC. The chain uses TRBV6-5 and TRBJ1-2, with TRBD1 matching 7 bases. J was trimmed by 2 bases and V by 2 bases; bases with no gene match: 2. CDR1 MNHEY and CDR2 SVGAGI come from the germline V gene. The CDR3 is 14 amino acids.

The chain links TRBV18 to TRBJ2-2; D not resolved. The CDR3 consists of 15 residues. The germline V gene has CDR1 KGHSH and CDR2 LQKENI. Trimming shortened V by 5 bases and J by 0 bases, and 10 bases separated the two germline ends. The CDR3 DNA reads as TGTGCCAGCTCAAGGGATGGAGCGAACACCGGGGAGCTGTTTTTT. The encoded protein is CASSRDGANTGELFF.

The chain employs TRBV18 and TRBJ1-1, with 9 bases matching TRBD1. In germline, CDR1 is KGHSH, CDR2 LQKENI. The CDR3 sequence is 16 residues long. Trimming removed 2 bases from V and 1 base from J; junction bases left unmatched: 5. The DNA for the CDR3 is TGTGCCAGCTCACCAATATCGGGACAGGGGAACACTGAAGCTTTCTTT. It yields the protein CASSPISGQGNTEAFF.

V and J are TRBV5-8 and TRBJ1-2, with D maybe TRBD1 (5 bases). The CDR3 is 14 amino acids. Germline CDR1 SGHTS, CDR2 YDEGEE. The V gene lost 3 bases and the J gene lost 4 bases, with 13 bases spanning the gap. In DNA, the CDR3 is TGTGCCAGCAGCTACGCAGGGCAGAGCTATGGCTACACCTTC. As protein: CASSYAGQSYGYTF.

The CDR3 is CASSTGGEKNTEAFF. The CDR3 DNA reads as TGTGCCAGCAGCACCGGGGGGGAGAAGAACACTGAAGCTTTCTTT. The genes are TRBV5-4 and TRBJ1-1, with D tentatively TRBD1 (5 bases). V was shortened by 4 bases and J by 1 base, with 14 bases between the two germline ends. The CDR3 totals 15 residues. Germline V gives CDR1 SGHNT, CDR2 YYREEE (reference sequence). Drawing the rest from reference TRBV5-4 and TRBJ1-1, the complete variable domain is ETGVTQSPTHLIKTRGQQVTLRCSSQSGHNTVSWYQQALGQGPQFIFQYYREEENGRGNFPPRFSGLQFPNYSSELNVNALELDDSALYLCASSTGGEKNTEAFFGQGTRLTVV.

This rearrangement joins TRBV5-6 to TRBJ1-1; D remains ambiguous. The CDR3 loop spans 13 amino acids. Germline values: CDR1 SGHDT, CDR2 YYEEEE. Deletions cut 2 bases from V and 5 bases from J, with 10 bases between. The CDR3 DNA sequence: TGTGCCAGCAGCTTCGGGCCTTCGACTGAAGCTTTCTTT. The encoded protein is CASSFGPSTEAFF. Full variable domain (rest looked up from reference TRBV5-6 and TRBJ1-1): DAGVTQSPTHLIKTRGQQVTLRCSPKSGHDTVSWYQQALGQGPQFIFQYYEEEERQRGNFPDRFSGHQFPNYSSELNVNALLLGDSALYLCASSFGPSTEAFFGQGTRLTVV.